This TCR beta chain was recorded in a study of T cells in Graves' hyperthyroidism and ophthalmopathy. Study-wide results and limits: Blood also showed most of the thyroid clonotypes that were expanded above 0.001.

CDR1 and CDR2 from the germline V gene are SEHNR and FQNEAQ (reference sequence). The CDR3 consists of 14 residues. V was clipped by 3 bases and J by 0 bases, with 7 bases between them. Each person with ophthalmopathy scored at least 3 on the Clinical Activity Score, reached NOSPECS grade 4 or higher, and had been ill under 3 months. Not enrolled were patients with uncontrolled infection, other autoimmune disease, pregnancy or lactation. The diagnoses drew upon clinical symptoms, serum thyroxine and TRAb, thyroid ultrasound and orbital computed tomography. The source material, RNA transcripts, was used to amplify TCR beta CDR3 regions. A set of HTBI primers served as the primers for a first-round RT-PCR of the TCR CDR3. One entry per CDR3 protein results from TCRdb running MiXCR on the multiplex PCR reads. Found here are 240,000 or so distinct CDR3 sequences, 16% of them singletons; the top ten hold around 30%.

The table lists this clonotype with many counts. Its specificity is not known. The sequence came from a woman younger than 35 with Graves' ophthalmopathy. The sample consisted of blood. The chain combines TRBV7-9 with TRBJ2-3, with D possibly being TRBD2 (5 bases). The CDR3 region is CASSLGSSTDTQYF. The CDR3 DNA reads TGTGCCAGCAGCTTGGGGAGTAGCACAGATACGCAGTATTTT.